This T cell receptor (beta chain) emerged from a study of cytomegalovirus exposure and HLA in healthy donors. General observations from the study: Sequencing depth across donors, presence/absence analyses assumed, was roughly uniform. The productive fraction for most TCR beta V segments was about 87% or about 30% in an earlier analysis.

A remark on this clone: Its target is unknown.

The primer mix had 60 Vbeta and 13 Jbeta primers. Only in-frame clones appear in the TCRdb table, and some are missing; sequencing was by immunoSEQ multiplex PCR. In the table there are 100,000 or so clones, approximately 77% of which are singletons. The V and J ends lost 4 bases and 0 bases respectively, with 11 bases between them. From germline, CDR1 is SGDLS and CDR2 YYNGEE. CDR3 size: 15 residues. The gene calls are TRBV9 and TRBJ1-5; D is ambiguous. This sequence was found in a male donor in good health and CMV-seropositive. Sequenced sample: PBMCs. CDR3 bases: TGTGCCAGCAGCCGCGGTCCGTATAGCAATCAGCCCCAGCATTTT. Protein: CASSRGPYSNQPQHF.